This T cell receptor (beta chain) stems from a study of siplizumab effects on memory and regulatory T cells. There are 15 residues in the CDR3. Germline values: CDR1 MNHEY, CDR2 SMNVEV (reference sequence). Trimming left V 5 bases short and J 1 base short, with 15 bases between. The data were produced by immunoSEQ multiplex PCR, yet TCRdb's version contains in-frame clones alone and is incomplete. Counted here are tens of thousands of clones, about 90% occurring once; the ten biggest clones make up approximately 0.35%. This clonotype originated in a human donor in good health. The J gene is TRBJ2-7, the V gene TRBV27; tentatively, D is TRBD2 (7 bases). Sample: naive CD8+ T cells sorted from blood. The CDR3 DNA sequence: TGTGCCAGCAGTCTTAGGGGGGGGTCGTCCTACGAGCAGTACTTC. This encodes CASSLRGGSSYEQYF.